This record looks at one T cell receptor beta chain sequence and its context. Each CDR3 protein gets one entry after TCRdb re-called the 5' RACE reads with MiXCR. Here the sample spans thousands of distinct CDR3 sequences, roughly 50% being singletons. The CDR3 has 15 residues. V was trimmed by 0 bases and J by 1 base, leaving 9 bases between them. Germline-derived CDR1 and CDR2 are MGHRA and YSYEKL. Sequenced input: memory CD4+ T cells sorted from a lymph node. Subset given: memory CD4+ T cells, CD4+CD45RO+CD25-. V usage is TRBV4-1 and J usage is TRBJ1-1; D is ambiguous. The sequence was obtained from a female donor with breast cancer. The DNA for the CDR3 is TGCGCCAGCAGCCAAGAGGGAAGGGCGAACACTGAAGCTTTCTTT. It translates to CASSQEGRANTEAFF.